This entry features one T cell receptor beta chain sequence. Its cognate antigen has yet to be identified. Base qualities were left out, and no much larger clone turns up one base away. Taken from the germline V gene (reference sequence), the CDR1 and CDR2 loops are SGHNT and YYREEE. V gives up 1 base and J gives up 5 bases, and the segment between their germline ends measures 6 bases. Its CDR3 holds 12 amino acids, cysteine through phenylalanine. Kept here is only the CDR3 DNA, which spans 36 bases and is read in frame from base 1. This record comes from a study of shared clonotypes between healthy human individuals (dated by TCRdb to 2020 to 2021). In the study overall: The cohort comprised two women and three men aged 18 to 49 years. To estimate repertoire size and how much clonotype sharing occurs between individuals, the study deeply sequenced the blood TCR repertoires of 5 or 6 healthy adults. To increase sequencing depth and limit assay-specific biases, TCR repertoire library preparation and sequencing were carried out by different laboratories using diverse techniques. Leukapheresis yielded between about 0.9 and 9.5 billion PBMCs per donor. For each donor, CD4 naive and CD4 memory were each run on three plates, CD8 naive on two plates, and CD8 memory on one plate. Here is what the overall study found, with its caveats: Naive subsets generally had larger estimated clonotype richness than memory subsets. Compared with non-shared clonotypes, clonotypes shared by all four sorted-subset donors had higher generation probabilities. Only blood was sampled, and tissue TCR repertoires likely differ from those in blood. Across a few donors, roughly 5.4% of naive CD4, around 3.3% of naive CD8, under 2.5% of memory CD4, and under 0.45% of memory CD8 clonotypes were shared. Even with the large sequencing depth, rarefaction of the sorted-subset datasets indicated that sequencing was incomplete. Based on pairwise subsampling, the degree of clonotype sharing among donors was expected to be affected by sequencing depth. The genetic and exposure-history diversity represented was limited by the small number of donors.

CD8 naive samples were CD45RO-negative cells positively selected for CCR7, giving a CD45RA+CCR7+ population that excluded TemRA cells. The donors were healthy, HIV-negative adults with no recently reported acute infections or vaccinations. Every donor was a Caucasian adult living in Nashville, Tennessee, USA. After blood collection by leukapheresis, PBMCs were isolated using Ficoll-Histopaque density gradient centrifugation and then cryopreserved in the vapor phase of liquid nitrogen. Analytical flow cytometry was used to check the purity and quantity of every magnetically sorted T cell population. Genomic DNA was isolated from each sorted fraction and quantified by UV absorbance on a Nanodrop 2000c. TCR CDR3 regions were amplified from genomic DNA by multiplex PCR using the deep immunoSEQ assay. Extracted genomic DNA from each cell subset was spread evenly across all wells of several immunoSEQ 96-well plates, with each plate serving as a replicate. For sorted subsets, around 0.2 ug genomic DNA, equal to about 30,000 T cell genomes, was loaded into each replicate PCR. Purified libraries were measured with a Qubit 3.0 fluorometer, size-checked on a Bioanalyzer 2100, and measured again with the KAPA Library Quantification kit. Every immunoSEQ 96-well plate was sequenced on a dedicated single-read 150-cycle Illumina NextSeq 550 flow cell. Per the source publication's procedure: Because the immunoSEQ output included only junctional sequences and no quality scores, the filtering could not be the same as the filtering used for full-length reads. To assign V/J genes and CDR3, sequences were annotated using PyIR, a Python wrapper for IgBLAST v1.9, with IMGT germline references. Reads were filtered out if the reads had weak V/J assignments (E-value above 1e-6), no CDR3, stop codons, out-of-frame junctions, or ambiguous translated residues. V3J clonotypes were defined as sequences sharing an identical inferred V gene, J gene, and CDR3 amino acid sequence. The percentage overlap between two repertoires was calculated by dividing the number of shared unique clonotypes by the size of the smaller repertoire. Richness of each repertoire was evaluated using RTK rarefaction, the Chao1 estimator, and Recon v2.1 estimates of unobserved clonotypes. For all TCRbeta clonotypes obtained by the gDNA method from several donors, generation probabilities were computed with OLGA. TCRdb re-hosts the immuneACCESS table, in-frame sequences only. Its copies lack some clones; in the studies checked, an unresolved V gene accounts for under half of them, and the cause for the rest is not known. V and J calls and clone size are those listed in that table; D and trimming were worked out from the DNA. This sample has 560,000 or so clones in its table, and roughly 96% of those were observed once. The ten largest clones represent about 0.12% of the sample.

The receptor was isolated from a woman under 40 in good health. The specimen sequenced was naive CD8+ T cells sorted from blood. Per the publication, the cell subset or site label means: CD45RA+CCR7+. This sequence uses TRBV5-4 and TRBJ2-5; the D gene cannot be named for sure. The CDR3 corresponds to CASSLLGETQYF. The sequence in DNA is TGTGCCAGCAGCTTGTTGGGGGAGACCCAGTACTTC.